The next 10 T cell receptor beta chains were all read from a single sample in a study of cytomegalovirus exposure and HLA in healthy donors. PCR involved 60 Vbeta and 13 Jbeta primers. Sequenced by immunoSEQ multiplex PCR; TCRdb stores in-frame clones only, minus some. The sample carries about 250,000 clones, about three quarters recorded once. Sequencing was performed on PBMCs. These receptors were collected from a boy younger than 18 in good health and CMV-seronegative.

This chain connects TRBV9 to TRBJ2-7; TRBD2 aligns across 7 bases. Trimming at V came to 5 bases and at J to 5 bases, leaving 10 bases not matched to a gene. Germline CDR1 SGDLS, CDR2 YYNGEE. This CDR3 has 14 amino acids. CDR3 residues: CASSRNWGGDEQYF. The CDR3 DNA is TGTGCCAGCAGTCGGAACTGGGGAGGGGACGAGCAGTACTTC. Combining the CDR3 with reference TRBV9 and TRBJ2-7 gives the whole variable domain DSGVTQTPKHLITATGQRVTLRCSPRSGDLSVYWYQQSLDQGLQFLIQYYNGEERAKGNILERFSAQQFPDLHSELNLSSLELGDSALYFCASSRNWGGDEQYFGPGTRLTVT.

About this clone itself: Distinct nucleotide sequences in the sample also encode this CDR3. The rearrangement uses TRBV6-5 and TRBJ1-1; D is perhaps TRBD1 (5 bases). Germline loops: CDR1 MNHEY, CDR2 SVGAGI. Trimming took 5 bases from V and 1 from J, leaving 8 bases between them. The CDR3 length is 13 residues. This CDR3 is CASSPTGNTEAFF. DNA of the CDR3: TGTGCCAGCAGTCCTACAGGGAACACTGAAGCTTTCTTT.

V is TRBV5-1 and J is TRBJ1-2, with 7 positions matching TRBD1. Germline assignment: CDR1 SGHRS and CDR2 YFSETQ. Trimming at V came to 4 bases and at J to 3 bases, leaving 9 bases not matched to a gene. This CDR3 has 15 residues. The chain's CDR3 is CASSTLPGQYYGYTF. The CDR3 nucleotides read TGCGCCAGCAGCACCTTACCGGGACAGTACTATGGCTACACCTTC. Full variable domain (rest looked up from reference TRBV5-1 and TRBJ1-2): KAGVTQTPRYLIKTRGQQVTLSCSPISGHRSVSWYQQTPGQGLQFLFEYFSETQRNKGNFPGRFSGRQFSNSRSEMNVSTLELGDSALYLCASSTLPGQYYGYTFGSGTRLTVV.

This clone was seen a handful of times. The chain is built from TRBV6-1 and TRBJ1-2; TRBD1 aligns across 7 bases. The CDR3 extends over 16 amino acids. Germline loops: CDR1 MNHNS, CDR2 SASEGT. Trimming removed 3 bases from V and 4 bases from J; junction bases left unmatched: 11. CDR3 bases: TGTGCCAGCAGTGATGGTCGACAGGGAACATTCTATGGCTACACCTTC. Protein product: CASSDGRQGTFYGYTF.

The chain combines TRBV7-9 with TRBJ1-6; 9 bases match TRBD1. Germline CDR1 and CDR2: SEHNR and FQNEAQ (reference sequence). There are 15 residues in the CDR3. CDR3 coding DNA: TGTTCCATCCGGGACAGGGAGTCCTTAAATTCACCCCTCCACTTT. This encodes CSIRDRESLNSPLHF.

The chain carries TRBV18 and TRBJ2-7; D unresolved. CDR3 length: 12 amino acids. The germline V gene encodes CDR1 KGHSH and CDR2 LQKENI. V lost 2 bases, J lost 5 bases, and 7 bases lay in between. The CDR3 sequence: CASSPSSDEQYF. The CDR3 nucleotides read TGTGCCAGCTCACCAAGTTCGGACGAGCAGTACTTC.

The J gene is TRBJ2-3, the V gene TRBV6-5; possibly TRBD2 for D (7 bases). Germline assignment: CDR1 MNHEY and CDR2 SVGAGI. The CDR3 is 14 residues long. V was trimmed by 10 bases and J by 5 bases, leaving 19 bases between them. The CDR3 nucleotides are TGTGCCACCCACGTGCGGGGGCTGGGAGATACGCAGTATTTT. The encoded protein is CATHVRGLGDTQYF.

This clone was observed a handful of times. The chain is built from TRBV9 and TRBJ1-2; 8 bases match TRBD1. The CDR3 sequence is 15 residues long. The germline V gene encodes CDR1 SGDLS and CDR2 YYNGEE. Trimming cost V 0 bases and J 2 bases; bases outside gene matches: 3. This chain's CDR3 is CASSVARTGNYGYTF. CDR3 nucleotide sequence: TGTGCCAGCAGCGTAGCTCGGACAGGGAACTATGGCTACACCTTC.

The CDR3 is CASSLRTGENEQFF. Written as DNA, the CDR3 is TGCGCCAGCAGCCTGCGGACAGGGGAAAATGAGCAGTTCTTC. The chain recombines TRBV4-1 with TRBJ2-1; TRBD1 matches at 9 bases. V lost 4 bases to trimming and J lost 7 bases; unmatched junction nucleotides: 5. In germline, CDR1 is MGHRA, CDR2 YSYEKL. The length of the CDR3 is 14 residues.

The rearrangement joins TRBV4-1 to TRBJ2-7; no clear D. The V gene lost 0 bases and the J gene lost 2 bases, with 11 bases spanning the gap. Germline assignment: CDR1 MGHRA and CDR2 YSYEKL. The CDR3 runs 15 residues. CDR3 DNA: TGCGCCAGCAGCCAAGATCAACTCTTGGCCTACGAGCAGTACTTC. Residues: CASSQDQLLAYEQYF.